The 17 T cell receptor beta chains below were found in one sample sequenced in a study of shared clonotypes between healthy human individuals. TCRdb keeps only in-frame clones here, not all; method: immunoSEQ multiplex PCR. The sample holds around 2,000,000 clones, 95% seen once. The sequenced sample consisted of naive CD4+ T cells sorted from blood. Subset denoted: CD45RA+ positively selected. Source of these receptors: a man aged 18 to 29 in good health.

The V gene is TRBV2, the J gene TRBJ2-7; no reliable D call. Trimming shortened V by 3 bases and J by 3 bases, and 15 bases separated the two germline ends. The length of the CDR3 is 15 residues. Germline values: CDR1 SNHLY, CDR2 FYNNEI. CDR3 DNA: TGTGCCAGCAGTGACGGCCTTCTAAACGACTACGAGCAGTACTTC. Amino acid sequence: CASSDGLLNDYEQYF.

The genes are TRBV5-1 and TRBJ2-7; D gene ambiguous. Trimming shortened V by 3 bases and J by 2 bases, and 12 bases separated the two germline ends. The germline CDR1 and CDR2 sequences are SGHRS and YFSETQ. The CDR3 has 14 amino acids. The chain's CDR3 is CASSSQSQPYEQYF. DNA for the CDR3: TGCGCCAGCAGCTCCCAGTCTCAACCCTACGAGCAGTACTTC.

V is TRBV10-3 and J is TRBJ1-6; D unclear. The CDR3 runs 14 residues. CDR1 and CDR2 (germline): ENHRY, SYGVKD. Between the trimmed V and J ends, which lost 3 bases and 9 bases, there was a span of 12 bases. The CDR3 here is CAISDMAGGSPLHF. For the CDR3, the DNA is TGTGCCATCAGTGACATGGCAGGAGGTTCACCCCTCCACTTT.

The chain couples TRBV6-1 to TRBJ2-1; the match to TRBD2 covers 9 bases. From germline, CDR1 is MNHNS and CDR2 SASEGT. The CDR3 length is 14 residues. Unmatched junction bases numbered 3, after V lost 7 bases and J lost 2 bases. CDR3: CASKPSGAYNEQFF. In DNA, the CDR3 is TGTGCCAGCAAGCCTAGCGGGGCCTACAATGAGCAGTTCTTC.

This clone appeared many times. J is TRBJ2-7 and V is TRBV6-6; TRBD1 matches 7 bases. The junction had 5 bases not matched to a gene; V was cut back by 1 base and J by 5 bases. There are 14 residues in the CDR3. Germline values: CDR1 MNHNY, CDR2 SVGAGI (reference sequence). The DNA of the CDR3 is TGTGCCAGCAGTTACTTCCTAGGACAGGACGAGCAGTACTTC. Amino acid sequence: CASSYFLGQDEQYF.

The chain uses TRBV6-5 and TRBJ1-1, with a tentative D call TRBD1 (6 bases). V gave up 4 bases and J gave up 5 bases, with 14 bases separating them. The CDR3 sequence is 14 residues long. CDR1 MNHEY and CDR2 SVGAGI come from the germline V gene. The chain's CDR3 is CASSSVQGVTEAFF. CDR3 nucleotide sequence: TGTGCCAGCAGTTCGGTACAGGGTGTTACTGAAGCTTTCTTT.

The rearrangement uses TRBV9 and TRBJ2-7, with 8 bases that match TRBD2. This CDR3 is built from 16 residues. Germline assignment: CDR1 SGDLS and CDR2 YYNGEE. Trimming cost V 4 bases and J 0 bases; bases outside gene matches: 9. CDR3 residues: CASSLQAGVLSYEQYF. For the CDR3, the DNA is TGTGCCAGCAGCCTCCAAGCGGGAGTCCTCTCCTACGAGCAGTACTTC. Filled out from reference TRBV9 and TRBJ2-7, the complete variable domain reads DSGVTQTPKHLITATGQRVTLRCSPRSGDLSVYWYQQSLDQGLQFLIQYYNGEERAKGNILERFSAQQFPDLHSELNLSSLELGDSALYFCASSLQAGVLSYEQYFGPGTRLTVT.

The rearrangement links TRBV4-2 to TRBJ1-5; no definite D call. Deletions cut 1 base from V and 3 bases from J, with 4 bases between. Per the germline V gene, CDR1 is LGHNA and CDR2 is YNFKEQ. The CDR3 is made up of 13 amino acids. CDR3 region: CASSQALNQPQHF. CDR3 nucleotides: TGTGCCAGCAGCCAAGCCCTCAATCAGCCCCAGCATTTT.

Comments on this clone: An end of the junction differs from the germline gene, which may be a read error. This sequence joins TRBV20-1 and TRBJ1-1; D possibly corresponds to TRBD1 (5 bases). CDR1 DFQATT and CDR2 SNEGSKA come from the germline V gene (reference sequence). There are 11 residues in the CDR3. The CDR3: CSASTGTPASF. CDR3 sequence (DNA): TGCAGTGCTTCAACCGGGACCCCGGCTTCCTTT.

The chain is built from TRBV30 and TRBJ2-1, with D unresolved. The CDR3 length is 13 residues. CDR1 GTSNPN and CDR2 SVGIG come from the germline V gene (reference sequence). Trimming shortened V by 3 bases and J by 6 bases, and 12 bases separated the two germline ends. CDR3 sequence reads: CAWRDVVPNEQFF. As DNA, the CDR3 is TGTGCCTGGAGGGACGTCGTACCCAATGAGCAGTTCTTC.

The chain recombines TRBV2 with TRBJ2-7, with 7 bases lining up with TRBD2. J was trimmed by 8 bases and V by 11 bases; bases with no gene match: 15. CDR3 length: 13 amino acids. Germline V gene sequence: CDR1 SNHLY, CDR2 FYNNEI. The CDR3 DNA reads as TGTGCCGGGGAGGGGACGGCCTTTTTCAAGCAGTACTTC. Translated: CAGEGTAFFKQYF. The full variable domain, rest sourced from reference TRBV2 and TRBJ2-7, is EPEVTQTPSHQVTQMGQEVILRCVPISNHLYFYWYRQILGQKVEFLVSFYNNEISEKSEIFDDQFSVERPDGSNFTLKIRSTKLEDSAMYFCAGEGTAFFKQYFGPGTRLTVT.

The CDR3 bases are TGTGCCAAAAACGCTAGCGGGAGATATCCGTCCGAGCAGTACTTC. Protein sequence: CAKNASGRYPSEQYF. The chain links TRBV10-3 to TRBJ2-7; the match to TRBD2 covers 10 bases. Germline CDR1 is ENHRY and CDR2 is SYGVKD. This CDR3 is 15 amino acids long. V shed 10 bases, J shed 6 bases, and the junction held 15 bases outside the gene matches.

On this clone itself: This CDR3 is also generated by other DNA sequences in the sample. CDR3 coding DNA: TGTGCCAGCAGCCCTAGCGGCTCCTACGAGCAGTACTTC. It codes for CASSPSGSYEQYF. The rearrangement uses TRBV7-9 and TRBJ2-7, with 7 bases fitting TRBD2. The ends lost 5 bases at V and 0 bases at J; junction bases unmatched: 1. This CDR3 contains 13 residues. CDR1 is SEHNR, CDR2 FQNEAQ, per germline (reference sequence).

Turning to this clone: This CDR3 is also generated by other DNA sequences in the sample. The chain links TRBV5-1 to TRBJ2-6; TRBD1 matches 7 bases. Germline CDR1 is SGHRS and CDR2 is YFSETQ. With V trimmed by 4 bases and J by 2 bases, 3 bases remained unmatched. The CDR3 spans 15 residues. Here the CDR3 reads CASSTTGAGANVLTF. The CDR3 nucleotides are TGCGCCAGCAGCACCACAGGGGCTGGGGCCAACGTCCTGACTTTC. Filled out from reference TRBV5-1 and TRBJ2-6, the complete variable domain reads KAGVTQTPRYLIKTRGQQVTLSCSPISGHRSVSWYQQTPGQGLQFLFEYFSETQRNKGNFPGRFSGRQFSNSRSEMNVSTLELGDSALYLCASSTTGAGANVLTFGAGSRLTVL.

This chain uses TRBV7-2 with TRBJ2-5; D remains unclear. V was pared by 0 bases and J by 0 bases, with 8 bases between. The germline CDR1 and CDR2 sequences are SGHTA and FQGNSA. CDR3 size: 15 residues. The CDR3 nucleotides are TGTGCCAGCAGCTTAGCGCGGACGGACCAAGAGACCCAGTACTTC. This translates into CASSLARTDQETQYF. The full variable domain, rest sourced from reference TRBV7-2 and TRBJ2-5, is GAGVSQSPSNKVTEKGKDVELRCDPISGHTALYWYRQSLGQGLEFLIYFQGNSAPDKSGLPSDRFSAERTGGSVSTLTIQRTQQEDSAVYLCASSLARTDQETQYFGPGTRLLVL.

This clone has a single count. In nucleotides, the CDR3 is TGTGCCAGCAGTGAAGCTCAGGGTAGCCTGTACGGCTACACCTTC. Protein: CASSEAQGSLYGYTF. The rearrangement joins TRBV6-1 to TRBJ1-2; possibly TRBD1 for D (5 bases). CDR1 is MNHNS and CDR2 is SASEGT in the germline V gene. Trimming cost V 0 bases and J 8 bases, with 16 bases left between them. CDR3 length: 15 residues.

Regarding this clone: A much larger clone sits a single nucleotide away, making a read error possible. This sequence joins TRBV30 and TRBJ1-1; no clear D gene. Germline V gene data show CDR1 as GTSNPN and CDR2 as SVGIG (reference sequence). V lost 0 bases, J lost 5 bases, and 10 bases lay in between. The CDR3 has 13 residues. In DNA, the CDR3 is TGTGCCTGGAGTGTAATGACGCAGACTGAAGCTTTCTTT. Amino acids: CAWSVMTQTEAFF.